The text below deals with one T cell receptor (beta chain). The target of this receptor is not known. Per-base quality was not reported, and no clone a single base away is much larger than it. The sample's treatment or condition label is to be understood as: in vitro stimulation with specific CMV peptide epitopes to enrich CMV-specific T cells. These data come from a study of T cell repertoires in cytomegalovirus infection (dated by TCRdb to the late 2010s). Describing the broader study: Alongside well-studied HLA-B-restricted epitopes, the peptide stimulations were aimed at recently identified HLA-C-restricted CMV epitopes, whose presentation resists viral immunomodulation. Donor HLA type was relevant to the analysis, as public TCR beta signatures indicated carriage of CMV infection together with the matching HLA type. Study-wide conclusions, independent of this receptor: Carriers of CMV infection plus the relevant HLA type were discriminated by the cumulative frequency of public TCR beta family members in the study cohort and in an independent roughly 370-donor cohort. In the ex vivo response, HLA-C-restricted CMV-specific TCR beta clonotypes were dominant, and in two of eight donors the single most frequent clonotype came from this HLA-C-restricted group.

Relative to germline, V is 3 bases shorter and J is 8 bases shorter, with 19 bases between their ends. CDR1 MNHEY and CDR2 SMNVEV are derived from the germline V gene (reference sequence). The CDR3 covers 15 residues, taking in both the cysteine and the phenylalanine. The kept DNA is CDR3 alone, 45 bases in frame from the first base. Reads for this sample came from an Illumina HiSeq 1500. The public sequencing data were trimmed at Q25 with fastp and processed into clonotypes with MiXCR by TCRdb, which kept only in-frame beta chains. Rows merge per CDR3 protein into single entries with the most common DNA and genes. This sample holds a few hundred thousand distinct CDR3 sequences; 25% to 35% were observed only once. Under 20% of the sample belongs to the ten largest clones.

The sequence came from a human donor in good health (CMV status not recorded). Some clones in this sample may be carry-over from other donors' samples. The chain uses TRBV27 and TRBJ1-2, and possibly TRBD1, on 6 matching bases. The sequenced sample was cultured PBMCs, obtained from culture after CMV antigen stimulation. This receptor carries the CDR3 CASSFVAGAKLGYTF. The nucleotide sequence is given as TGTGCCAGCAGTTTCGTCGCAGGGGCGAAGTTGGGCTACACCTTC.